This T cell receptor beta chain was recovered during a study of Ad26.COV2.S vaccination and SARS-CoV-2 variants. Study at large: The study gave Ad26.COV2.S intramuscularly, once or twice 56 days apart.

Treatment reported: approximately 18 received Ad26.COV2.S at low or high dose, single or two shots; a few received placebo; per-sample allocation not given. Collection of the samples took place on day 63 after the first injection of vaccine or placebo. The protocol was immunoSEQ multiplex PCR, while the TCRdb copy is restricted to in-frame clones and leaves out a portion. This sample carries 300,000 to 400,000 clones, around 89% of them seen once, and the ten largest clones take around 5.3%. Germline V gene lookup returns CDR1 GTSNPN and CDR2 SVGIG (reference sequence). This CDR3 is built from 17 residues. V was clipped by 2 bases and J by 6 bases; unmatched bases: 9.

The source material was peripheral blood, sampled in a trial of Ad26.COV2.S vaccine versus placebo. The chain couples TRBV30 to TRBJ2-2; 13 bases are a match to TRBD2. This sequence was found in a person between 18 and 60 years old who received the Ad26.COV2.S COVID-19 vaccine or a placebo. The CDR3 DNA reads TGTGCCTGGAGTTCCCGGACTAGCGGGAGTACCGCCGGGGAGCTGTTTTTT. It translates to CAWSSRTSGSTAGELFF.